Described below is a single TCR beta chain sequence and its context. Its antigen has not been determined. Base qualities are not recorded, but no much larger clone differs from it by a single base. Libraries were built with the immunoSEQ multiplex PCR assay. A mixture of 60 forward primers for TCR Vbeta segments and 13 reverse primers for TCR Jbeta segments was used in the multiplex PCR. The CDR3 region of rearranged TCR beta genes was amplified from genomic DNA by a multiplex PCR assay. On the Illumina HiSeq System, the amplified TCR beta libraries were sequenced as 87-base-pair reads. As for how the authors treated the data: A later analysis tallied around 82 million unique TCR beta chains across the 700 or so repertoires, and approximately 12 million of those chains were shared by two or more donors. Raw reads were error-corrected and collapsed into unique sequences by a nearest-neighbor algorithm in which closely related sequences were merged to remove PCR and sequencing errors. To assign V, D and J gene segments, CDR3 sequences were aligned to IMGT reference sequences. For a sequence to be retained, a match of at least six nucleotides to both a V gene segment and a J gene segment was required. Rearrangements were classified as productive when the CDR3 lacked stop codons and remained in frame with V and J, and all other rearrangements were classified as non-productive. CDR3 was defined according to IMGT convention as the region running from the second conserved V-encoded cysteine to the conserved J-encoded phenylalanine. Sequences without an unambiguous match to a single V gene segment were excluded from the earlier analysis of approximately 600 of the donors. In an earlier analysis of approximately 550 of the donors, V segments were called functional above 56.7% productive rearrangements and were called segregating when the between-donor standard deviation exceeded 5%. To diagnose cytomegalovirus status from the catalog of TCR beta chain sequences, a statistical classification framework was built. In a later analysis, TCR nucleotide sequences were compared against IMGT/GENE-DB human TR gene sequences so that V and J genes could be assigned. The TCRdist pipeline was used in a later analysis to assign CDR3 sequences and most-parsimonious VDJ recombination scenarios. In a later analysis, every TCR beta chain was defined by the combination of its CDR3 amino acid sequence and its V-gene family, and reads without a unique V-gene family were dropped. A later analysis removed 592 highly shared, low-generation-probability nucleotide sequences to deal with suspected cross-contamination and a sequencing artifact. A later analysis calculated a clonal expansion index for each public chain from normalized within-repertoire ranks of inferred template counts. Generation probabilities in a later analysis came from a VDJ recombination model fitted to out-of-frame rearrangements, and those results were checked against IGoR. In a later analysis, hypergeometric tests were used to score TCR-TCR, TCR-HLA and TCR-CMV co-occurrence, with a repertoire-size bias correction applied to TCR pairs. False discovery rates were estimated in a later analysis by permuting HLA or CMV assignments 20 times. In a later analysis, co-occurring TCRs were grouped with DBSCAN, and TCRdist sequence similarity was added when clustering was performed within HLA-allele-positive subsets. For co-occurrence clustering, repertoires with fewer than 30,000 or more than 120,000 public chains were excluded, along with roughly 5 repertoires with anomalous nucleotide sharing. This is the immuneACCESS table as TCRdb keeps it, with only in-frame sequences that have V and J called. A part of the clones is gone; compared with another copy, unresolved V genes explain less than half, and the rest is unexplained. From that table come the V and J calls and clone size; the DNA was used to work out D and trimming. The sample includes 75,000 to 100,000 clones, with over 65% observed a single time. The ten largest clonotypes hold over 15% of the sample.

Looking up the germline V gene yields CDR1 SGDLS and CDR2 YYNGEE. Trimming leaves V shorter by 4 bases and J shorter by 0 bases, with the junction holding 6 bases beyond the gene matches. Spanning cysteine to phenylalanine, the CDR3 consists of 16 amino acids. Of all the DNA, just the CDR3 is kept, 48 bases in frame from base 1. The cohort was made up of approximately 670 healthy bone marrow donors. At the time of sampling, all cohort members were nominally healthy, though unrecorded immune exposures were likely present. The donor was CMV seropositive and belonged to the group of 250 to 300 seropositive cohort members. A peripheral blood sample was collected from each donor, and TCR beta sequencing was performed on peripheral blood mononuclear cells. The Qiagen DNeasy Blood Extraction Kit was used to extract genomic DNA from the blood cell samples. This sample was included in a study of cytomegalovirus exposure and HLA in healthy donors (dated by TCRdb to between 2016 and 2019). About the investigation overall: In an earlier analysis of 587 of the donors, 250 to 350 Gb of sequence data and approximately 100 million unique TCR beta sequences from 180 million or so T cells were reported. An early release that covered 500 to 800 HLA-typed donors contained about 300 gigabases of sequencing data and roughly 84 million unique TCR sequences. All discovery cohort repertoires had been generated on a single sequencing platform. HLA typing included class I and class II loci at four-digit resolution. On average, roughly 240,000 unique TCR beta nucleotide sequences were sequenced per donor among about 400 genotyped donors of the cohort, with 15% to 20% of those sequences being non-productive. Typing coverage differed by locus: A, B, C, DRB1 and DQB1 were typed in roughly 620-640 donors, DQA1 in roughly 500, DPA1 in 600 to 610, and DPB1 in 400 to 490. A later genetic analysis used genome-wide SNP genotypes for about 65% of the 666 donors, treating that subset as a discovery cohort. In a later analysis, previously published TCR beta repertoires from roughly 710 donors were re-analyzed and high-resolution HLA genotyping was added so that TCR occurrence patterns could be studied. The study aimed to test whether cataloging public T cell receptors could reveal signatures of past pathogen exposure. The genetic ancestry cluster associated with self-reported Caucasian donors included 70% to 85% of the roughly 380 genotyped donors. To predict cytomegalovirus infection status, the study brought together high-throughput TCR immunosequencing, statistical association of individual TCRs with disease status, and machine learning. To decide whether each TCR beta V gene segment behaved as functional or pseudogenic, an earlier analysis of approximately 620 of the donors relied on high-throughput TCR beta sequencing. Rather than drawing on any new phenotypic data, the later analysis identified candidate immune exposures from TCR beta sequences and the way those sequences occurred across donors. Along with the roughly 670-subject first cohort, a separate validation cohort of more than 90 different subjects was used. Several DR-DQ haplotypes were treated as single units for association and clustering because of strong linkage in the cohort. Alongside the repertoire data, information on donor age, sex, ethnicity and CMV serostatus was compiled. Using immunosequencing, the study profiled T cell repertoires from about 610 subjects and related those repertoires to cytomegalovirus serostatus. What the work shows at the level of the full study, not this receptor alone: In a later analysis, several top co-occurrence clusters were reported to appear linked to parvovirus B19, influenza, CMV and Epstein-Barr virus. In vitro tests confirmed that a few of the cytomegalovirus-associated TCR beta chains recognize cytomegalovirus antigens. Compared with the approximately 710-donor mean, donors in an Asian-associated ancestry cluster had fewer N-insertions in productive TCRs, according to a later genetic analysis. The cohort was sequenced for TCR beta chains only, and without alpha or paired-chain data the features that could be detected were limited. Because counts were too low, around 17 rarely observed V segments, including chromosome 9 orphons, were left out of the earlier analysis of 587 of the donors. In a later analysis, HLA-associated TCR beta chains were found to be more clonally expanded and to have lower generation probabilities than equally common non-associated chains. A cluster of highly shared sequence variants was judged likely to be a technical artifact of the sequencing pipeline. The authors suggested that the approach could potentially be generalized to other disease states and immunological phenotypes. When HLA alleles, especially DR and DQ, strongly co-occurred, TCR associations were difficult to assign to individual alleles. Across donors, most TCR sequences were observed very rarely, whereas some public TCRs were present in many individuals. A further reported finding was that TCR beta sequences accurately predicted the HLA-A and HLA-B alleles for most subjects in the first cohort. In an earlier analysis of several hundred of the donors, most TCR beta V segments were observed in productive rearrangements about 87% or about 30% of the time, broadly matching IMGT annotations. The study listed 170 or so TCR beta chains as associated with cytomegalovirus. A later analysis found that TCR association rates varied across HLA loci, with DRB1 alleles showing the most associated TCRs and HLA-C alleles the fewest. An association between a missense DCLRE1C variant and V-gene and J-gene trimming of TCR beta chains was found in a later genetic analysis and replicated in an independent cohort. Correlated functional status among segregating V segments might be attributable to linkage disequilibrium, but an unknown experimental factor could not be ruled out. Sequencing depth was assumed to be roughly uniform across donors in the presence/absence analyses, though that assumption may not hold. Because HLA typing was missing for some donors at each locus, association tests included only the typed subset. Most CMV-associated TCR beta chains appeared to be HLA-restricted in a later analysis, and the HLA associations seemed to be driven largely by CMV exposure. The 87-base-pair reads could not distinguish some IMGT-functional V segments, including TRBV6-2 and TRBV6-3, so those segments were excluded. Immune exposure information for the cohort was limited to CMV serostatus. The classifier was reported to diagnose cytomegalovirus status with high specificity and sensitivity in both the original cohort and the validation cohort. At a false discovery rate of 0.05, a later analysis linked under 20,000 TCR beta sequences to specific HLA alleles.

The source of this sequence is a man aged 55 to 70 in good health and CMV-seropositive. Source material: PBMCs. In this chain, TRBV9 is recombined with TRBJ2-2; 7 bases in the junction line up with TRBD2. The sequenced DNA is TGTGCCAGCAGCACTCGGCGGGGGACGAACACCGGGGAGCTGTTTTTT. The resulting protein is CASSTRRGTNTGELFF.